These 21 T cell receptor beta chains were all obtained from the same sample, sequenced in a study of blood T cell repertoires in COVID-19. TCRdb's table, derived via immunoSEQ multiplex PCR, lists solely in-frame clones and lacks some. Among some 200,000 clones listed, around 84% were seen once. Sequenced sample: peripheral blood. All receptors derive from a woman aged 55-70 years who had recovered from COVID-19.

The CDR3 reads CASSFPRGSGYTF. The CDR3, as DNA: TGTGCCAGCAGCTTCCCCAGGGGTAGCGGCTACACCTTC. The chain combines TRBV5-8 with TRBJ1-2; D may be TRBD1 (6 bases). The V gene's germline CDR1 is SGHTS and CDR2 YDEGEE. Trimming removed 2 bases at V and 8 bases at J, with 13 bases between. This CDR3 has 13 amino acids.

The chain has TRBV19 and TRBJ2-7; the match to TRBD1 covers 7 bases. V dropped 8 bases and J dropped 5; count of bases not matched to a gene: 6. The CDR3 length is 12 residues. Germline values: CDR1 LNHDA, CDR2 SQIVND (reference sequence). Written as DNA, the CDR3 is TGTGCCAGTGGGGAAGGGGGCGACGAGCAGTACTTC. This translates into CASGEGGDEQYF.

The V gene is TRBV4-3, the J gene TRBJ1-2, with 8 bases that match TRBD1. V trimming: 2 bases; J trimming: 4 bases; junction bases outside the gene matches: 6. Germline assignment: CDR1 LGHNA and CDR2 YSLEER. CDR3 size: 15 residues. CDR3 sequence (DNA): TGCGCCAGCAGCCAAAGGACAGGGATCGGCTATGGCTACACCTTC. It is translated as CASSQRTGIGYGYTF.

This clone has more than one count but fewer than ten. The rearrangement uses TRBV7-2 and TRBJ1-1, with TRBD1 matching 7 bases. Germline V gene sequence: CDR1 SGHTA, CDR2 FQGNSA. This CDR3 has 14 amino acids. The junction had 7 bases not matched to a gene; V was cut back by 5 bases and J by 4 bases. In nucleotides, the CDR3 is TGTGCCAGCAGCGCGACGACAGGGTTCACTGAAGCTTTCTTT. Its translation: CASSATTGFTEAFF.

The rearrangement joins TRBV9 to TRBJ2-7; TRBD1 agrees at 8 bases. The V gene end was trimmed by 0 bases and the J gene end by 3 bases; junction bases not matched to a gene: 2. CDR3 length: 14 amino acids. CDR1 SGDLS and CDR2 YYNGEE come from the germline V gene. This CDR3 is CASSVETGGYEQYF. CDR3 coding DNA: TGTGCCAGCAGCGTAGAAACAGGGGGCTACGAGCAGTACTTC.

J is TRBJ1-3 and V is TRBV11-2; 7 nucleotides line up with TRBD1. Germline V gene sequence: CDR1 SGHAT, CDR2 FQNNGV. V shed 2 bases and J 7 bases; nucleotides not matched to a gene: 5. The CDR3 covers 14 residues. The DNA of the CDR3 is TGTGCCAGCAGCTTAAACAGGGGAGGCAACACCATATATTTT. It specifies CASSLNRGGNTIYF.

The rearrangement uses TRBV6-5 and TRBJ2-3; 9 bases line up with TRBD1. V lost 5 bases, J lost 4 bases, and 7 bases stayed unmatched. The CDR3 extends over 15 amino acids. Per germline, CDR1 MNHEY and CDR2 SVGAGI. The CDR3 region has the DNA TGTGCCAGCAGTCTCCGGGACAGGGCCGCAGATACGCAGTATTTT. It yields the protein CASSLRDRAADTQYF.

The chain carries TRBV27 and TRBJ1-5; tentatively, D is TRBD1 (6 bases). Germline lookup yields CDR1 MNHEY and CDR2 SMNVEV (reference sequence). The V end lost 6 bases, the J end lost 4 bases, and 13 bases lay between the germline ends. The CDR3 sequence is 14 residues long. The CDR3 DNA follows: TGTGCCAGCAGGCCGGGACACCTAAATCAGCCCCAGCATTTT. Its protein is CASRPGHLNQPQHF.

CDR3 amino acids: CAISDSEETQYF. The CDR3 DNA reads as TGTGCCATCAGTGATTCGGAAGAGACCCAGTACTTC. The rearrangement joins TRBV10-3 to TRBJ2-5; D gene uncertain. Between the trimmed V and J ends, which lost 3 bases and 3 bases, there was a span of 5 bases. Germline values: CDR1 ENHRY, CDR2 SYGVKD. The CDR3 sequence is 12 residues long.

V usage is TRBV6-2 or TRBV6-3 and J usage is TRBJ2-3; a weak D match, TRBD2 (5 bases). There are 14 residues in the CDR3. The germline gives CDR1 MNHEY, CDR2 SVGEGT. Trimming left V 2 bases short and J 6 bases short, with 12 bases between. CDR3 residues: CASSYAGDTDTQYF. The CDR3 nucleotides read TGTGCCAGCAGTTACGCCGGGGATACGGATACGCAGTATTTT.

The chain links TRBV23-1 to TRBJ2-1; 9 nucleotides agree with TRBD2. TRBV23-1 is designated an ORF whose function remains uncertain. This CDR3 spans 15 amino acids. J lost 7 bases, V lost 0 bases, and 4 bases had no gene match. The CDR3 coding sequence is TGCGCCAGCAGTCAATCGGGGACTAGCTGGAATGAGCAGTTCTTC. Translation: CASSQSGTSWNEQFF.

The chain has TRBV4-1 and TRBJ2-1; the D gene is possibly TRBD2 (6 bases). Germline values: CDR1 MGHRA, CDR2 YSYEKL. The CDR3 runs 16 residues. Trimming took 3 bases from V and 6 from J, leaving 18 bases between them. The CDR3 is CASSHFPRDWSNEQFF. In nucleotides, the CDR3 is TGCGCCAGCAGCCATTTCCCGCGGGACTGGAGCAATGAGCAGTTCTTC.

The chain combines TRBV4-3 with TRBJ2-5, with 11 bases identical to TRBD2. Germline values: CDR1 LGHNA, CDR2 YSLEER. The CDR3 runs to 15 residues. The V segment lost 2 bases and the J segment 5 bases; nucleotides outside the gene matches: 4. CDR3 DNA sequence: TGCGCCAGCAGCCAATTAGCGGGGGGGCCGGAGACCCAGTACTTC. Amino acids: CASSQLAGGPETQYF.

The V call is TRBV7-8, the J call TRBJ1-2; D is undetermined. This CDR3 has 16 amino acids. V lost 2 bases to trimming and J lost 4 bases, with 17 bases between them. CDR1 is SGHVS, CDR2 FQNEAQ, per germline. Written as DNA, the CDR3 is TGTGCCAGCAGCTTATTGACTGGAGGTTTTTTCTATGGCTACACCTTC. It codes for CASSLLTGGFFYGYTF.

V usage is TRBV15 and J usage is TRBJ1-1, with D perhaps TRBD1 (6 bases). Trimming left V 10 bases short and J 1 base short, with 13 bases between. The CDR3 is 13 amino acids. Germline V gene lookup returns CDR1 LNHNV and CDR2 YYDKDF (reference sequence). CDR3 DNA sequence: TGTGCCATCTCCGGGACAAGGAACACTGAAGCTTTCTTT. It specifies CAISGTRNTEAFF. The full variable domain, in which reference TRBV15 and TRBJ1-1 provide the parts outside the CDR3, is DAMVIQNPRYQVTQFGKPVTLSCSQTLNHNVMYWYQQKSSQAPKLLFHYYDKDFNNEADTPDNFQSRRPNTSFCFLDIRSPGLGDTAMYLCAISGTRNTEAFFGQGTRLTVV.

A few counts support this clone. The V gene is TRBV7-9, the J gene TRBJ2-5, with D maybe TRBD1 (6 bases). The V end lost 5 bases, the J end lost 0 bases, and 16 bases lay between the germline ends. The germline V gene has CDR1 SEHNR and CDR2 FQNEAQ (reference sequence). The CDR3 covers 16 residues. For the CDR3, the DNA is TGTGCCAGCAGCCCAGACAGGTCGTCGTACCAAGAGACCCAGTACTTC. Encoded protein: CASSPDRSSYQETQYF.

The rearrangement joins TRBV30 to TRBJ1-6; TRBD1 might be the D (5 bases). V was clipped by 0 bases and J by 7 bases, with 13 bases between them. The CDR3 has 15 amino acids. Per germline, CDR1 GTSNPN and CDR2 SVGIG (reference sequence). CDR3 residues: CAWSVRGRLNSPLHF. The DNA of the CDR3 is TGTGCCTGGAGTGTACGGGGGAGGCTCAATTCACCCCTCCACTTT.

The chain couples TRBV10-3 to TRBJ1-2, with D unresolved. V lost 0 bases and J lost 1, with 15 bases in between. CDR1 ENHRY and CDR2 SYGVKD come from the germline V gene. The CDR3 length is 17 residues. CDR3 loop: CAISESKFRQNNYGYTF. The CDR3 bases are TGTGCCATCAGTGAGTCGAAATTCCGACAAAATAACTATGGCTACACCTTC.

The chain carries TRBV6-5 and TRBJ1-2, with D perhaps TRBD1 (6 bases). CDR1 is MNHEY, CDR2 SVGAGI, per germline. The ends were cut back, 10 bases at V and 4 bases at J, with 19 bases in the middle. The CDR3 is made up of 14 amino acids. For the CDR3, the DNA is TGTGCCACCATGATCCAGGGGACAACCTATGGCTACACCTTC. This encodes CATMIQGTTYGYTF.

This clone is a singleton in its sample. The CDR3 reads CASSRGLATDTQYF. The CDR3 DNA reads TGTGCCAGCAGTAGGGGACTAGCGACAGATACGCAGTATTTT. The rearrangement links TRBV6-5 to TRBJ2-3, with 10 bases matching TRBD2. The junction had 2 bases not matched to a gene; V was cut back by 5 bases and J by 3 bases. Germline assignment: CDR1 MNHEY and CDR2 SVGAGI. The CDR3 consists of 14 residues.

The chain is built from TRBV11-3 and TRBJ2-2; 9 bases align to TRBD1. Germline-derived CDR1 and CDR2 are SGHNT and YENEEA. Germline trimming cut 3 bases from V and 7 bases from J; bases unmatched to any gene: 9. The CDR3 extends over 16 amino acids. The DNA for the CDR3 is TGTGCCAGCAGCTTCACCCTGACAGGGGGGATCGGGGAGCTGTTTTTT. Amino acids: CASSFTLTGGIGELFF.